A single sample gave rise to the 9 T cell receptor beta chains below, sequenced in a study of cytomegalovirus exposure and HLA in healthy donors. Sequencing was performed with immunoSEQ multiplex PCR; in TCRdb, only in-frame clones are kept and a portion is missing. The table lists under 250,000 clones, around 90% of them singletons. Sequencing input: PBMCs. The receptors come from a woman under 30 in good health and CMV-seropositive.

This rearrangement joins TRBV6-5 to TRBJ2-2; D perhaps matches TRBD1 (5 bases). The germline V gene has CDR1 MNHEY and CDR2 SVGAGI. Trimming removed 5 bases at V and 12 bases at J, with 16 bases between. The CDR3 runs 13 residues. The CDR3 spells CASSNPGRGKLFF. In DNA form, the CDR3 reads TGTGCCAGCAGTAACCCCGGAAGGGGTAAGCTGTTTTTT.

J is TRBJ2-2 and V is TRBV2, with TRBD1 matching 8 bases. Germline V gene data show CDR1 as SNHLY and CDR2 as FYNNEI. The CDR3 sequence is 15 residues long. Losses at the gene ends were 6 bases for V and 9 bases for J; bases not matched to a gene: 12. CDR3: CASRTLDRADRELFF. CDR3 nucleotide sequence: TGTGCCAGCAGAACGTTGGACAGGGCGGACCGGGAGCTGTTTTTT.

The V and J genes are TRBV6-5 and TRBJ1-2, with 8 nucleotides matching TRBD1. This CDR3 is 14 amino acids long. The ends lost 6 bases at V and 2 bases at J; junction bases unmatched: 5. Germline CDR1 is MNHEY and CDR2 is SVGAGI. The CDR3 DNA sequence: TGTGCCAGCAGCAATGACAGGGGCAACTATGGCTACACCTTC. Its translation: CASSNDRGNYGYTF.

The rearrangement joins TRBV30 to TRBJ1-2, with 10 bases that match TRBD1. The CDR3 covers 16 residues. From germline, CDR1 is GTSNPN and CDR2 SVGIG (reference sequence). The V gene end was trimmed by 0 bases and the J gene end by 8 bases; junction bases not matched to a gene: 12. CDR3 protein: CAWSVFFWTGGRGYTF. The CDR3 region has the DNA TGTGCCTGGAGTGTATTCTTTTGGACAGGGGGAAGGGGCTACACCTTC. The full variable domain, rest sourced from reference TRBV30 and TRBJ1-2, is SQTIHQWPATLVQPVGSPLSLECTVEGTSNPNLYWYRQAAGRGLQLLFYSVGIGQISSEVPQNLSASRPQDRQFILSSKKLLLSDSGFYLCAWSVFFWTGGRGYTFGSGTRLTVV.

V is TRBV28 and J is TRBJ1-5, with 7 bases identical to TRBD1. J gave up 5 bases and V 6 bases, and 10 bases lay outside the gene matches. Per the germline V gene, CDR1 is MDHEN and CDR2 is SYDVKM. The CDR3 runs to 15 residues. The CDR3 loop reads CASRLTGIEYQPQHF. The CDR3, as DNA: TGTGCCAGCAGACTGACAGGGATAGAGTATCAGCCCCAGCATTTT.

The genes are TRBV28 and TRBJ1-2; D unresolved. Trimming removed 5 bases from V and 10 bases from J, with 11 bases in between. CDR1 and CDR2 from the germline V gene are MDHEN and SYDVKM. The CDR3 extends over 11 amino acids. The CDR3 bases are TGTGCCAGCAGTACCGGGTCTTCCTACACCTTC. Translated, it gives CASSTGSSYTF.

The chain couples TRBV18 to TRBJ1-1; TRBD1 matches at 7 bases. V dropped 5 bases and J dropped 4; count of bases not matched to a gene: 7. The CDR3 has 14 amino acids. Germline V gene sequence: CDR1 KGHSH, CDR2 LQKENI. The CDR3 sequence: CASSLSRGTTEAFF. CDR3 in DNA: TGTGCCAGCTCATTATCCAGGGGGACCACTGAAGCTTTCTTT.

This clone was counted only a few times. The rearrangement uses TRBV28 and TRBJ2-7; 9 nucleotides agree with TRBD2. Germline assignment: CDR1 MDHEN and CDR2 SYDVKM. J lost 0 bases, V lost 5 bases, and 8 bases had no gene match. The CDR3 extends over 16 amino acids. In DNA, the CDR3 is TGTGCCAGCAGTCCCCGGACTAGCGAGAGCTCCTACGAGCAGTACTTC. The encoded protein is CASSPRTSESSYEQYF.

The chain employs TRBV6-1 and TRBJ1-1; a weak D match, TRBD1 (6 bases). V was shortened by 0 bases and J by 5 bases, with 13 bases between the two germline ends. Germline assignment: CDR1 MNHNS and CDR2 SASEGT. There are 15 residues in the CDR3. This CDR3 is CASSEARSGVTEAFF. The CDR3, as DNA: TGTGCCAGCAGTGAAGCGCGGTCAGGGGTTACTGAAGCTTTCTTT.